A selection of T cell receptor beta chains follows, all from one sample in a study of PD-1 blockade in mismatch repair-deficient tumors. Generated by immunoSEQ multiplex PCR, the TCRdb table keeps only in-frame clones and is missing some. There are 100,000 to 150,000 clones in the sample; more than 85% occur only once, and about 14% lies in the top ten. Source: peripheral blood, taken 44 weeks after starting pembrolizumab. Receptors were obtained from an adult with mismatch repair-deficient cancer. Each CDR3 is given with its conserved first and last residue. D genes are given only for firm matches. Some rows have no size entry. The others give once, few or many, or a class for an expanded clone.

d_gene	v_gene	j_gene	abundance	CDR3nt	CDR3aa
NA	TRBV27	TRBJ2-1	NA	TGTGCCAGCAGTTTAAGGAATGAGCAGTTCTTC	CASSLRNEQFF
TRBD1	TRBV13	TRBJ1-2	NA	TGTGCCAGCAGCTTGCGACAGGGGGTAAGCTACACCTTC	CASSLRQGVSYTF
NA	TRBV18	TRBJ2-7	NA	TGTGCCAGCTCACCACGGGGCGGGACAATCTACGAGCAGTACTTC	CASSPRGGTIYEQYF
NA	TRBV10-2	TRBJ1-2	NA	TGCGCCAGCAGCAAAGGGCCCTGGGGTGGCTACACCTTC	CASSKGPWGGYTF
TRBD1	TRBV19	TRBJ1-2	NA	TGTGCCAGTAGTATAACAGGGGCGCCGGCCCTTTCCTATGGCTACACCTTC	CASSITGAPALSYGYTF
NA	TRBV5-1	TRBJ2-7	NA	TGCGCCAGCAGCTTCAGGGGCCTTAGCTACGAGCAGTACTTC	CASSFRGLSYEQYF
NA	TRBV27	TRBJ2-3	NA	TGTGCCAGCAGTTTATCGGGAACAGATACGCAGTATTTT	CASSLSGTDTQYF
TRBD2	TRBV5-4	TRBJ2-1	NA	TGTGCCAGCAGCTTGCGTAGCGGGAGTTACAATGAGCAGTTCTTC	CASSLRSGSYNEQFF
TRBD2	TRBV27	TRBJ2-3	NA	TGTGCCAGCAGTCTCTTAAGTAGCGGGAGGGCCGAAGATACGCAGTATTTT	CASSLLSSGRAEDTQYF
NA	TRBV30	TRBJ2-3	NA	TGTGCCTGGAGAGAAAGTTTCCTTTCTAGCACAGATACGCAGTATTTT	CAWRESFLSSTDTQYF
NA	TRBV9	TRBJ1-6	NA	TGTGCCAGCAGCGTAGCGGTGAACTATAATTCACCCCTCCACTTT	CASSVAVNYNSPLHF
NA	TRBV4-1	TRBJ2-1	NA	TGCGCCAGCAGCTCTTCGACAGGAGGGGGCAATGAGCAGTTCTTC	CASSSSTGGGNEQFF
NA	TRBV19	TRBJ2-2	NA	TGTGCCAGTATGTTCGGGGCGAACACCGGGGAGCTGTTTTTT	CASMFGANTGELFF
NA	TRBV6-4	TRBJ2-1	once	TGTGCCAGCAGTGTGGAGACTAGGTCCTTCAATGAGCAGTTCTTC	CASSVETRSFNEQFF
TRBD2	TRBV7-3	TRBJ2-1	NA	TGTGCCAGCAGCTTAGGGGCGGGAGAGAAGTTCTTC	CASSLGAGEKFF
TRBD1	TRBV5-1	TRBJ2-2	once	TGCGCCAGCAGCTTCCGGGACAGCAACACCGGGGAGCTGTTTTTT	CASSFRDSNTGELFF
NA	TRBV6-5	TRBJ2-7	NA	TGTGCCAGCAGTTCCCCGGACTCGGCTCCCTACGAGCAGTACTTC	CASSSPDSAPYEQYF
NA	TRBV6-5	TRBJ2-1	NA	TGTGCCAGCAGAAGGACCAGGGAGTTCTTC	CASRRTREFF
NA	TRBV14	TRBJ2-1	NA	TGTGCCAGCAGCCAAGATGTGGGGGGTCGGCAGTTCTTC	CASSQDVGGRQFF
NA	TRBV6-6	TRBJ2-1	NA	TGTGCCAGCAGTTACTCTTCTGATGAGCAGTTCTTC	CASSYSSDEQFF
NA	TRBV19	TRBJ2-1	NA	TGTGCCAGTAGTATCGGACGGGTTGAGCAGTTCTTC	CASSIGRVEQFF
TRBD2	TRBV18	TRBJ2-7	NA	TGTGCCAGCTCCCCTGGACTAGCGGGAGTGGGCACCTACGAGCAGTACTTC	CASSPGLAGVGTYEQYF
TRBD1	TRBV5-6	TRBJ2-4	NA	TGTGCCAGCAGCCGAATCAGTTCAGGGGGTGGGGGCATTCAGTACTTC	CASSRISSGGGGIQYF
NA	TRBV28	TRBJ1-5	few	TGTGCCAGCAGTTTTTTTGGGGGAGGGCAGCCCCAGCATTTT	CASSFFGGGQPQHF
TRBD2	TRBV5-1	TRBJ2-3	NA	TGCGCCAGCAGCTTGGGGCCTAGCGGGAGCACAGATACGCAGTATTTT	CASSLGPSGSTDTQYF
NA	TRBV19	TRBJ1-2	NA	TGTGCCAGTAGTATGAGAAGGGATCATGGCTACACCTTC	CASSMRRDHGYTF
NA	TRBV6-5	TRBJ1-3	NA	TGTGCCAGCAGCGACAGAGGAACATCTGGAAACACCATATATTTT	CASSDRGTSGNTIYF
TRBD1	TRBV6-5	TRBJ1-1	once	TGTGCCAGCAGTTACAGCGACAGGGCGGGGAACACTGAAGCTTTCTTT	CASSYSDRAGNTEAFF
TRBD1	TRBV4-3	TRBJ2-7	NA	TGCGCCAGCAGCCCAGGGGAGGGCACCGGGACAGGGGACCCCTACGAGCAGTACTTC	CASSPGEGTGTGDPYEQYF
NA	TRBV18	TRBJ2-2	NA	TGTGCCAGCTCACCGCAGGGTTTCGACACCGGGGAGCTGTTTTTT	CASSPQGFDTGELFF
NA	TRBV4-1	TRBJ2-7	NA	TGCGCCAGCAGCCAAGATCCCCCCGGGTCAGGGGCCTACGAGCAGTACTTC	CASSQDPPGSGAYEQYF
TRBD2	TRBV10-3	TRBJ2-5	NA	TGTGCCATCAGTGAGAGAGGGACTAGAGCGCAAGAGACCCAGTACTTC	CAISERGTRAQETQYF
TRBD2	TRBV28	TRBJ2-1	NA	TGTGCCAGCAGCCCCCTGGCGGGAGTTGGAAATGAGCAGTTCTTC	CASSPLAGVGNEQFF
TRBD1	TRBV7-8	TRBJ2-1	once	TGTGCCAGCAGCTCAGGACAGGGTTGGCAGTTCTTC	CASSSGQGWQFF